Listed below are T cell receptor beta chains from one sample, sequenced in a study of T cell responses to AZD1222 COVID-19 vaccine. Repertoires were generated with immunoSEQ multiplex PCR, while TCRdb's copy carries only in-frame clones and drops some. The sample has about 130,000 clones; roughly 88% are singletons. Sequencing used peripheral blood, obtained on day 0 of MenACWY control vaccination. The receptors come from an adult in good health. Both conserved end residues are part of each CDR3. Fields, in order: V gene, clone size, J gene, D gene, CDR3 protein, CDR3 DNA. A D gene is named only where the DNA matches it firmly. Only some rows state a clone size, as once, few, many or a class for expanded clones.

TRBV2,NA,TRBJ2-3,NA,CASIGLRNVRFDTQYF,TGTGCCAGCATCGGCCTAAGGAACGTGCGCTTTGATACGCAGTATTTT
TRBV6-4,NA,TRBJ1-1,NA,CASSGSGGGYTEAFF,TGTGCCAGCAGTGGCTCTGGGGGAGGGTATACTGAAGCTTTCTTT
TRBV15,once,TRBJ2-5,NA,CATSSKKTGTLKETQYF,TGTGCCACCAGCAGTAAAAAGACCGGGACACTAAAAGAGACCCAGTACTTC
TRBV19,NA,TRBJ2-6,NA,CASTLYPGSGANVLTF,TGTGCCAGTACCCTATATCCGGGCTCTGGGGCCAACGTCCTGACTTTC
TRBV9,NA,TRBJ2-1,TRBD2,CASSVATGGPDNEQFF,TGTGCCAGCAGCGTAGCTACGGGAGGGCCTGACAATGAGCAGTTCTTC
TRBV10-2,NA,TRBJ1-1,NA,CASRENTEAFF,TGCGCCAGCAGGGAGAACACTGAAGCTTTCTTT
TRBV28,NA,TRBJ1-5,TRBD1,CASSLRGQAIQPQHF,TGTGCCAGCTCCCTACGGGGACAGGCTATACAGCCCCAGCATTTT
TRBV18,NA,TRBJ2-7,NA,CASLPPRASYEQYF,TGTGCCAGCTTACCGCCGAGAGCCTCCTACGAGCAGTACTTC
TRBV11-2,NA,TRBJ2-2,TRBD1,CASSTYRTGGAGELFF,TGTGCCAGCAGCACCTATCGGACAGGGGGCGCCGGGGAGCTGTTTTTT
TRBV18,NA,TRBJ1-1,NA,CASSQQGRDTEAFF,TGTGCCAGCTCACAACAGGGTAGGGACACTGAAGCTTTCTTT
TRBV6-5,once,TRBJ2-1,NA,CASQGGDGGEQFF,TGTGCCAGCCAAGGGGGGGACGGGGGTGAGCAGTTCTTC
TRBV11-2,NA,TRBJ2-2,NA,CASSPPKNTGELFF,TGTGCCAGCAGCCCTCCAAAGAACACCGGGGAGCTGTTTTTT
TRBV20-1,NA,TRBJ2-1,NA,CSATRYNEQFF,TGCAGTGCTACCAGGTACAATGAGCAGTTCTTC
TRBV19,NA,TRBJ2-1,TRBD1,CASSTTGTGSYNEQFF,TGTGCCAGTAGTACGACCGGGACAGGATCCTACAATGAGCAGTTCTTC
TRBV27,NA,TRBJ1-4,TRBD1,CASSLWGTGTEKLFF,TGTGCCAGCAGTTTATGGGGGACAGGGACTGAAAAACTGTTTTTT
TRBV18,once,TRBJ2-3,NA,CASSLLPDTQYF,TGTGCCAGCTCATTACTACCAGATACGCAGTATTTT
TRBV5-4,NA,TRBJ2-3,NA,CASSVGGSSTDTQYF,TGTGCCAGCAGCGTTGGGGGGTCTAGCACAGATACGCAGTATTTT
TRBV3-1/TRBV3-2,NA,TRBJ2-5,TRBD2,CASSPSGGTKTQYF,TGTGCCAGCAGCCCTAGCGGGGGGACCAAGACCCAGTACTTC
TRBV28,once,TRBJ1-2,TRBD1,CASSFAGGIYGYTF,TGTGCCAGCAGTTTTGCAGGGGGAATCTATGGCTACACCTTC
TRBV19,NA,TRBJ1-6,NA,CASSMGGVNSPLHF,TGTGCCAGTAGTATGGGGGGGGTTAATTCACCCCTCCACTTT
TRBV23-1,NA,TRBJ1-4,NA,CASCGKATNEKLFF,TGCGCCAGCTGCGGGAAGGCAACTAATGAAAAACTGTTTTTT
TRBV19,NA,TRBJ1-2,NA,CASRLTVNYGYTF,TGTGCCAGTAGACTGACAGTGAACTATGGCTACACCTTC
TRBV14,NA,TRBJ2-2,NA,CASSLGYWDGELFF,TGTGCCAGCAGCCTAGGGTATTGGGACGGGGAGCTGTTTTTT
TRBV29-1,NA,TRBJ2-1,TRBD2,CSGGSGSFHNEQFF,TGCAGCGGGGGTAGCGGGAGTTTCCACAATGAGCAGTTCTTC
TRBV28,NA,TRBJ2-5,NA,CASSPTVQETQYF,TGTGCCAGCAGCCCGACAGTGCAAGAGACCCAGTACTTC
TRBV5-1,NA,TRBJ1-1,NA,CASSLPVTEAFF,TGCGCCAGCAGCTTACCGGTGACAGAAGCTTTCTTT
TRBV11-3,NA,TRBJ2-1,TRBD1,CASSRGGGWQHDYNEQFF,TGTGCCAGCAGCCGAGGGGGCGGGTGGCAGCACGACTACAATGAGCAGTTCTTC
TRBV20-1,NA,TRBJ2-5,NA,CSASFTGETQYF,TGCAGTGCTAGTTTTACAGGGGAGACCCAGTACTTC
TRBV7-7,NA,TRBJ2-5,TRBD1,CASSSTGGARETQYF,TGTGCCAGCAGCTCGACAGGGGGCGCGCGGGAGACCCAGTACTTC
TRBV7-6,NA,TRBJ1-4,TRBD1,CASSQYQTGSGEKLFF,TGTGCCAGCAGCCAGTACCAGACAGGGTCGGGTGAAAAACTGTTTTTT